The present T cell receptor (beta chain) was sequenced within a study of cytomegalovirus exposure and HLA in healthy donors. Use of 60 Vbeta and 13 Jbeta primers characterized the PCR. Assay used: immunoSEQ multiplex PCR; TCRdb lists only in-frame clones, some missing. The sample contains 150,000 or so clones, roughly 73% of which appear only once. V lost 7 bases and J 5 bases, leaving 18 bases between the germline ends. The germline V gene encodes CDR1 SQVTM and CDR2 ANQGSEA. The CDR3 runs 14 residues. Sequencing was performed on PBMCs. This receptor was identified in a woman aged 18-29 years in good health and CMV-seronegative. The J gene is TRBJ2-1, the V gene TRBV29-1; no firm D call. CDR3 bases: TGCAGCGCACCACTCCGATTTTTCGACAATGAGCAGTTCTTC. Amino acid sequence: CSAPLRFFDNEQFF.